The rows below give T cell receptor beta chains drawn from one sample of a study of spatial heterogeneity in lung cancer. TCRdb called the 5' RACE reads again in MiXCR, with one record for every CDR3 protein. The table includes around 120,000 distinct CDR3 sequences, more than 9% detected once. Sequencing used PBMCs, obtained at follow-up. The receptor source for this set is a male donor with early-stage non-small cell lung cancer. Both conserved end residues are part of each CDR3. The D gene is left open where the match is weak. Clone sizes are given selectively: once, few, many, or a class where the clone is expanded.

TRBV5-4	few	TRBD2	TRBJ2-1	TGTGCCAGCAGCTTGCAGCGGGGGGAGTACAATGAGCAGTTCTTC	CASSLQRGEYNEQFF
TRBV28	.	.	TRBJ2-3	TGTGCCAGCAGTCTACCTGATGCGCAGTATTTT	CASSLPDAQYF
TRBV7-2	.	TRBD2	TRBJ2-3	TGTGCCAGCAGCTTCGGACTAGCGGGGGGGCTGGTAGATACGCAGTATTTT	CASSFGLAGGLVDTQYF
TRBV14	few	.	TRBJ2-3	TGTGCCAGCAGCCGGCCCTTTAGGCCAGATACGCAGTATTTT	CASSRPFRPDTQYF
TRBV9	.	TRBD1	TRBJ2-2	TGTGCCAGCAGCGCGACAGGGGCGACCGGGGAGCTGTTTTTT	CASSATGATGELFF
TRBV12-3/TRBV12-4	many	.	TRBJ2-2	TGTGCCAGCAGTACCGCAAGGAACACCGGGGAGCTGTTTTTT	CASSTARNTGELFF
TRBV7-6	.	.	TRBJ2-2	TGTGCCTGCTCCCTAGGAACCGGGGAGCTGTTTTTT	CACSLGTGELFF
TRBV5-1	few	.	TRBJ1-2	TGCGCCAGCAGTTCTGACGGGAGCTATGGCTACACCTTC	CASSSDGSYGYTF
TRBV25-1	many	.	TRBJ1-2	TGTGCCAGCAGTGACCGGGGCCGGGGGAGCTATGGCTACACCTTC	CASSDRGRGSYGYTF
TRBV7-9	few	.	TRBJ1-5	TGTGCCAGCAGCTTAGGGGGGGCTCAGCCCCAGCATTTT	CASSLGGAQPQHF
TRBV5-6	many	.	TRBJ1-5	TGTGCCAGCAGTTCATCGGGGGCCCTCAATCAGCCCCAGCATTTT	CASSSSGALNQPQHF
TRBV20-1	many	TRBD1	TRBJ2-7	TGCAGTGCTAGAAGCAGGGACAGGGATTACGAGCAGTACTTC	CSARSRDRDYEQYF
TRBV28	.	.	TRBJ1-2	TGTGCCAGCAGGACCCAGACAGATATTAACTATGGCTACACCTTC	CASRTQTDINYGYTF
TRBV18	.	.	TRBJ2-5	TGTGCCAGCTCACCATCGCTGTACCAAGAGACCCAGTACTTC	CASSPSLYQETQYF
TRBV6-2/TRBV6-3	few	.	TRBJ1-1	TGTGCCAGCAGTTACTCAGGGGAAACCACTGAAGCTTTCTTT	CASSYSGETTEAFF
TRBV6-5	many	TRBD1	TRBJ1-1	TGTGCCAGCAGGGGACAGTCAGTAATGAACACTGAAGCTTTCTTT	CASRGQSVMNTEAFF
TRBV10-3	.	.	TRBJ1-2	TGTGCCATCAGTGACCAACACGCTAACTATGGCTACACCTTC	CAISDQHANYGYTF
TRBV27	many	.	TRBJ2-6	TGTGCCAGCAGTCGGGGGCGCTCTGGGGCCAACGTCCTGACTTTC	CASSRGRSGANVLTF
TRBV5-1	few	TRBD1	TRBJ2-1	TGCGCCAGCAGCCCGACAGGGACCTTTGAGCAGTTCTTC	CASSPTGTFEQFF
TRBV5-1	few	.	TRBJ2-3	TGCGCCAGCAGCTTGGACAGAACCGGAACGGATACGCAGTATTTT	CASSLDRTGTDTQYF
TRBV20-1	.	TRBD1	TRBJ2-1	TGCAGTGCTTGGGGACGGACAGGGAGGAATGAGCAGTTCTTC	CSAWGRTGRNEQFF
TRBV11-2	.	.	TRBJ1-3	TGTGCCAGCACCGAAAGGGCAGGCCAGAGCTCTGGAAACACCATATATTTT	CASTERAGQSSGNTIYF
TRBV12-3/TRBV12-4	.	.	TRBJ2-5	TGTGCCAGCAGCCAACTCCAAGAGACCCAGTACTTC	CASSQLQETQYF
TRBV4-2	many	TRBD2	TRBJ2-1	TGTGCCAGCAGCCAGGCCTCGGGGGGGTTCAATGAGCAGTTCTTC	CASSQASGGFNEQFF
TRBV24-1	.	TRBD1	TRBJ1-2	TGTGCCACCAGTGACCCTCGCCGACAGGGAGGAACAGATGGCTACACCTTC	CATSDPRRQGGTDGYTF
TRBV7-2	few	.	TRBJ2-2	TGTGCCAGCAGCTTAGCGTTTAAGGCCGGGGAGCTGTTTTTT	CASSLAFKAGELFF
TRBV12-3/TRBV12-4	few	.	TRBJ2-3	TGTGCCAGCAGTTCAAACTCGCGGGGAAGGGCAGATACGCAGTATTTT	CASSSNSRGRADTQYF
TRBV7-9	.	.	TRBJ1-4	TGTGCCAGCAGCTTAGAGGGCCGAAGGACTGAAAAACTGTTTTTT	CASSLEGRRTEKLFF
TRBV20-1	.	TRBD1	TRBJ2-7	TGCAGTGCTGACTCAAGACAGGGTTACTACGAGCAGTACTTC	CSADSRQGYYEQYF
TRBV12-3/TRBV12-4	.	.	TRBJ2-5	TGTGCCAGCAGCTCTGGGGTGGGCCAAGAGACCCAGTACTTC	CASSSGVGQETQYF
TRBV12-3/TRBV12-4	few	.	TRBJ1-5	TGTGCCAGCAGTCTTCAGTGGAATCAGCCCCAGCATTTT	CASSLQWNQPQHF
TRBV12-3/TRBV12-4	.	.	TRBJ1-2	TGTGCCAGCAGTTTATTTGTCTATGGCTACACCTTC	CASSLFVYGYTF
TRBV20-1	.	.	TRBJ2-2	TGCAGTGCTCCAAGGTCAGGGACCGATTCCGGGGAGCTGTTTTTT	CSAPRSGTDSGELFF
TRBV27	few	.	TRBJ2-2	TGTGCCAGCAGTTCTCGCCCTCTCGTTATTGCGGGGCCGGGCGGGGAGCTGTTTTTT	CASSSRPLVIAGPGGELFF
TRBV28	.	.	TRBJ1-5	TGTGCCAGCAGTTTAGTGTGGGGCAATCAGCCCCAGCATTTT	CASSLVWGNQPQHF
TRBV5-4	many	.	TRBJ2-5	TGTGCCAGCAGCTTCGAGGGGAGGGAGACCCAGTACTTC	CASSFEGRETQYF
TRBV20-1	.	.	TRBJ2-3	TGCAGTGCTACCCCGGGAGCAGATACGCAGTATTTT	CSATPGADTQYF
TRBV4-2	.	TRBD2	TRBJ2-3	TGTGCCAGCAGCCAAGTCGGCGGGGGGGCCGCAGATACGCAGTATTTT	CASSQVGGGAADTQYF
TRBV4-1	few	TRBD1	TRBJ2-5	TGCGCCAGCAGCCAATCCCGGACAGGGGGCTCGGGGGAGACCCAGTACTTC	CASSQSRTGGSGETQYF
TRBV3-1	.	TRBD1	TRBJ2-1	TGTGCCAGCAGCCAAGATCAGGGACAGGGCTACAATGAGCAGTTCTTC	CASSQDQGQGYNEQFF
TRBV29-1	.	TRBD1	TRBJ1-1	TGCAGCGCGGAGGGACAGATGAACACTGAAGCTTTCTTT	CSAEGQMNTEAFF
TRBV3-1	many	TRBD1	TRBJ2-3	TGTGCCAGCAGCCAAGGCCTTGTCGGCCAGGGGGCAGATACGCAGTATTTT	CASSQGLVGQGADTQYF
TRBV4-1	many	.	TRBJ2-3	TGCGCCAGCAGCCAAGGTTTTTTAGTCCAGAGAAGACCCACAGATACGCAGTATTTT	CASSQGFLVQRRPTDTQYF
TRBV10-3	.	.	TRBJ2-5	TGTGCCATCGGGCAACAAGCAGAGACCCAGTACTTC	CAIGQQAETQYF
TRBV2	.	.	TRBJ1-5	TGTGCCAGCAGTGATCGGGGGGCTAACAATCAGCCCCAGCATTTT	CASSDRGANNQPQHF
TRBV11-1	few	.	TRBJ2-6	TGTGCCAGCAGCAGTCTTGGGTCTGGGGCCAACGTCCTGACTTTC	CASSSLGSGANVLTF
TRBV5-1	.	.	TRBJ2-7	TGCGCCAGCAGCCCGCAGGGAAGAACCTACGAGCAGTACTTC	CASSPQGRTYEQYF
TRBV29-1	many	.	TRBJ2-3	TGCAGCGTTGGATGGGGAGGCTCAGATACGCAGTATTTT	CSVGWGGSDTQYF
TRBV6-5	many	TRBD2	TRBJ2-7	TGTGCCAGCAGTTACTCGACACCGCGGGGGTTAGGGCAGTACTTC	CASSYSTPRGLGQYF
TRBV18	few	.	TRBJ2-1	TGTGCCAGCTCACCACAAGGAGCGGACTACAATGAGCAGTTCTTC	CASSPQGADYNEQFF
TRBV28	few	.	TRBJ2-5	TGTGCCAGCAGTTTAGCAGGGAATGACGAGACCCAGTACTTC	CASSLAGNDETQYF
TRBV12-3/TRBV12-4	many	.	TRBJ1-2	TGTGCCAGCAGATCCACGGGCGACAGCTATGGCTACACCTTC	CASRSTGDSYGYTF
TRBV6-5	many	TRBD2	TRBJ2-7	TGTGCCAGCAGGGGACTAGCGGGGGCCCTCGGCGAGCAGTACTTC	CASRGLAGALGEQYF